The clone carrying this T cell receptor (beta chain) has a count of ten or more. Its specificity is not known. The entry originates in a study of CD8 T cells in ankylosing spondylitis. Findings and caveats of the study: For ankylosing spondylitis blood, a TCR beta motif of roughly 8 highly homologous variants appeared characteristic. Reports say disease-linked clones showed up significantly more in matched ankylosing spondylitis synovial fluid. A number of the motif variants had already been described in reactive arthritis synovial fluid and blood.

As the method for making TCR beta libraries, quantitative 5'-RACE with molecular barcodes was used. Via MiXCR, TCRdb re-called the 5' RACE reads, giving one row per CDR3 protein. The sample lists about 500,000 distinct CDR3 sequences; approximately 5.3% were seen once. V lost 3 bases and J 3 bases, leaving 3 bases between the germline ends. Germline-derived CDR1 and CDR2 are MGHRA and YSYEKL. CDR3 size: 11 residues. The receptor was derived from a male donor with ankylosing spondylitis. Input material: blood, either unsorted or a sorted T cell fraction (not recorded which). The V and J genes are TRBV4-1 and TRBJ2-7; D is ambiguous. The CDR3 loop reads CASSHRYEQYF. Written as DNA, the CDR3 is TGCGCCAGCAGCCACCGCTACGAGCAGTACTTC.